This is a list of T cell receptor beta chains from one sample in a study of shared clonotypes between healthy human individuals. Libraries were prepared by immunoSEQ multiplex PCR; TCRdb keeps only in-frame clonotypes and omits some of them. The table has some 2 million clones, roughly 94% seen once. Input material: naive CD4+ T cells sorted from blood. Every receptor here comes from a man aged 18 to 29 in good health. The CDR3 runs from the conserved cysteine through the conserved F or W. D genes are given only for firm matches. Clone size is not always given. Where it is, it says once, few, many or a class for expanded clones.

v_call: TRBV18; clone_size: -; d_call: -; j_call: TRBJ2-7; cdr3_nt: TGTGCCAGCTCGTACAGGGACGAGCAGTACTTC; cdr3_aa: CASSYRDEQYF
v_call: TRBV2; clone_size: -; d_call: -; j_call: TRBJ1-2; cdr3_nt: TGTGCCAGCAGTCCGGGTCCAGGGTGGAACTATGGCTACACCTTC; cdr3_aa: CASSPGPGWNYGYTF
v_call: TRBV7-8; clone_size: -; d_call: TRBD1; j_call: TRBJ1-3; cdr3_nt: TGTGCCAGCAGCAGAGGACAGGTTTTCTCTGGAAACACCATATATTTT; cdr3_aa: CASSRGQVFSGNTIYF
v_call: TRBV19; clone_size: -; d_call: TRBD2; j_call: TRBJ2-7; cdr3_nt: TGTGCCAGTAGTCTCGTGGGACTAGCCTACGAGCAGTACTTC; cdr3_aa: CASSLVGLAYEQYF
v_call: TRBV29-1; clone_size: -; d_call: -; j_call: TRBJ2-7; cdr3_nt: TGCAGCGTTGCGAACAGCCCTCTGGAGCAGTACTTC; cdr3_aa: CSVANSPLEQYF
v_call: TRBV7-2; clone_size: -; d_call: TRBD2; j_call: TRBJ2-1; cdr3_nt: TGTGCCAGCAGCTTAGAGCGCCTAGCGGGAGTCGGGGAGCAGTTCTTC; cdr3_aa: CASSLERLAGVGEQFF
v_call: TRBV13; clone_size: -; d_call: TRBD2; j_call: TRBJ2-3; cdr3_nt: TGTGCCAGCAGCCTAGACCAGAGCGGGGGAAATACGCAGTATTTT; cdr3_aa: CASSLDQSGGNTQYF
v_call: TRBV7-9; clone_size: -; d_call: -; j_call: TRBJ1-5; cdr3_nt: TGTGCCAGCAGCTCCGGGGGAAGCTATAGCAATCAGCCCCAGCATTTT; cdr3_aa: CASSSGGSYSNQPQHF
v_call: TRBV4-3; clone_size: once; d_call: -; j_call: TRBJ2-7; cdr3_nt: TGCGCCAGCAGCCAAGATTTCGACGTCTCCTACGAGCAGTACTTC; cdr3_aa: CASSQDFDVSYEQYF
v_call: TRBV28; clone_size: -; d_call: TRBD1; j_call: TRBJ2-1; cdr3_nt: TGTGCCAGCAGTTATCCTTCCGGGACAGGGTTGTACAATGAGCAGTTCTTC; cdr3_aa: CASSYPSGTGLYNEQFF
v_call: TRBV27; clone_size: -; d_call: -; j_call: TRBJ1-6; cdr3_nt: TGTGCCAGCAGTTTTCCCGTAGGTAATTCACCCCTCCACTTT; cdr3_aa: CASSFPVGNSPLHF
v_call: TRBV19; clone_size: -; d_call: -; j_call: TRBJ1-5; cdr3_nt: TGTGCCAGTAGTACTTCCCCAGGGAGCAATCAGCCCCAGCATTTT; cdr3_aa: CASSTSPGSNQPQHF
v_call: TRBV10-3; clone_size: -; d_call: -; j_call: TRBJ1-1; cdr3_nt: TGTGCCATCAGTGATTTGGGGGCGAACACTGAAGCTTTCTTT; cdr3_aa: CAISDLGANTEAFF
v_call: TRBV5-4; clone_size: -; d_call: TRBD1; j_call: TRBJ1-1; cdr3_nt: TGTGCCAGCAGCTCAACCGGGACAGGGGGCAGCATGGGCACTGAAGCTTTCTTT; cdr3_aa: CASSSTGTGGSMGTEAFF
v_call: TRBV27; clone_size: -; d_call: -; j_call: TRBJ2-5; cdr3_nt: TGTGCCAGCAGTTCAGGCAGGGGCTCGGAGACCCAGTACTTC; cdr3_aa: CASSSGRGSETQYF
v_call: TRBV15; clone_size: -; d_call: -; j_call: TRBJ2-7; cdr3_nt: TGTGCCACCAGCAGAGATCCAGGGATCTACGAGCAGTACTTC; cdr3_aa: CATSRDPGIYEQYF
v_call: TRBV2; clone_size: -; d_call: -; j_call: TRBJ1-1; cdr3_nt: TGTGCCAGCAGTGAAGCGCTGATAGGGACCTCGAACACTGAAGCTTTCTTT; cdr3_aa: CASSEALIGTSNTEAFF
v_call: TRBV6-1; clone_size: once; d_call: -; j_call: TRBJ1-2; cdr3_nt: TGTGCCAGCAGTTCGGGGGGTTTTACTAACTATGGCTACACCTTC; cdr3_aa: CASSSGGFTNYGYTF